The 30 T cell receptor beta chains below were found in one sample sequenced in a study of blood T cells in healthy people across ages (dated by TCRdb to about 2015). Library prep was done by 5' RACE. Sequenced using an Illumina HiSeq 2500. The second PCR ran for roughly 6 to 11 cycles and used a J-beta primer mix along with a sample-barcoded 5' primer. TCRdb redid the processing of the public reads, applying fastp at Q25 and MiXCR, and retained in-frame beta chains. For every CDR3 protein sequence, its rows merge into one entry that carries the most common genes and DNA. Here the sample has 850,000 to 1,000,000 distinct CDR3 sequences; roughly 48% occur a single time. The ten most abundant clones make up over 10% of the sample. Input material: blood. The receptors were sampled from a man between 25 and 39 years old in good health.

The rearrangement links TRBV12-3 or TRBV12-4 to TRBJ1-4, with 8 nucleotides matching TRBD1. The CDR3 extends over 14 amino acids. V trimming: 8 bases; J trimming: 8 bases; junction bases outside the gene matches: 10. The CDR3 loop reads CASCAGTGPEKLFF. Written as DNA, the CDR3 is TGTGCCAGCTGCGCCGGGACAGGTCCGGAAAAACTGTTTTTT.

The rearrangement uses TRBV20-1 and TRBJ2-7; 9 bases align to TRBD1. J lost 0 bases, V lost 6 bases, and 6 bases had no gene match. The CDR3 is made up of 14 amino acids. CDR1 and CDR2 from the germline V gene are DFQATT and SNEGSKA (reference sequence). The CDR3 sequence: CSADRDRDSYEQYF. CDR3 coding DNA: TGCAGTGCCGACCGGGACAGGGACTCCTACGAGCAGTACTTC.

This clonotype turned up a few times. A much larger clone lies a single base off, so this may be a read error. The chain links TRBV6-1 to TRBJ2-1, with 8 nucleotides matching TRBD2. The J call may be faulty, since TRBJ2-7 better matches the DNA end. The CDR3 spans 14 residues. Germline CDR1 and CDR2: MNHNS and SASEGT. CDR3 DNA: TGTGCCAGCAGAAGCGGGGGTTCATACAATGAGCAGTACTTC. It encodes CASRSGGSYNEQYF.

This clonotype was seen only once. V usage is TRBV7-2 and J usage is TRBJ2-3, with TRBD1 matching over 7 bases. The CDR3 length is 17 residues. Germline V gives CDR1 SGHTA, CDR2 FQGNSA. J was trimmed by 1 base and V by 0 bases; bases with no gene match: 7. The CDR3 nucleotides read TGTGCCAGCAGCTTAGCGTTATCCGGGACAGGCACAGATACGCAGTATTTT. Its protein product is CASSLALSGTGTDTQYF.

The J gene is TRBJ2-1, the V gene TRBV4-1; D possibly corresponds to TRBD2 (6 bases). The ends were cut back, 1 base at V and 0 bases at J, with 10 bases in the middle. Germline V CDR1 and CDR2: MGHRA, YSYEKL. This CDR3 is 16 amino acids long. CDR3 region: CASSQAGLSSYNEQFF. The CDR3 DNA sequence: TGCGCCAGCAGCCAAGCGGGACTGAGCTCCTACAATGAGCAGTTCTTC.

The chain couples TRBV11-3 to TRBJ2-7; D is ambiguous. The V end lost 1 base, the J end lost 4 bases, and 8 bases lay between the germline ends. Germline CDR1 reads SGHNT; CDR2 reads YENEEA. CDR3 length equals 13 residues. The CDR3 region has the DNA TGTGCCAGCAGCTTAGCAGTGAAATACGAGCAGTACTTC. Protein: CASSLAVKYEQYF. Looking up the rest from reference TRBV11-3 and TRBJ2-7 gives the full variable domain: EAGVVQSPRYKIIEKKQPVAFWCNPISGHNTLYWYLQNLGQGPELLIRYENEEAVDDSQLPKDRFSAERLKGVDSTLKIQPAELGDSAVYLCASSLAVKYEQYFGPGTRLTVT.

This clonotype has just a few counts. V and J are TRBV6-6 and TRBJ1-5, with 7 bases identical to TRBD1. V trimming: 5 bases; J trimming: 3 bases; junction bases outside the gene matches: 4. CDR1 and CDR2 (germline): MNHNY, SVGAGI (reference sequence). The CDR3 sequence is 14 residues long. The CDR3 nucleotides read TGTGCCAGCAGTCCAGGGGGAGTCAATCAGCCCCAGCATTTT. As protein: CASSPGGVNQPQHF.

This clonotype showed up just once. J is TRBJ2-3 and V is TRBV20-1; the match to TRBD2 covers 8 bases. The V and J ends lost 1 base and 0 bases, in that order; junction bases with no gene match: 6. The CDR3 length is 16 residues. From germline, CDR1 is DFQATT and CDR2 SNEGSKA (reference sequence). As DNA, the CDR3 is TGCAGTGCTAGAGGTAGCGGGGCCCTAAGCACAGATACGCAGTATTTT. It yields the protein CSARGSGALSTDTQYF.

This chain uses TRBV5-5 with TRBJ2-1; no firm D call. Germline V gene lookup returns CDR1 SGHKS and CDR2 YYEKEE (reference sequence). V lost 6 bases and J lost 0, with 16 bases in between. The CDR3 totals 16 residues. CDR3 protein: CASTDRSLLSYNEQFF. The CDR3 bases are TGTGCCAGCACCGATCGTTCTCTGCTCTCCTACAATGAGCAGTTCTTC. The full variable domain, its missing parts supplied by reference TRBV5-5 and TRBJ2-1, is DAGVTQSPTHLIKTRGQQVTLRCSPISGHKSVSWYQQVLGQGPQFIFQYYEKEERGRGNFPDRFSARQFPNYSSELNVNALLLGDSALYLCASTDRSLLSYNEQFFGPGTRLTVL.

The chain employs TRBV27 and TRBJ2-3; 9 nucleotides agree with TRBD2. The CDR3 is 16 residues long. V shed 6 bases and J 0 bases; nucleotides not matched to a gene: 7. Per germline, CDR1 MNHEY and CDR2 SMNVEV (reference sequence). CDR3: CASRIAGDGSTDTQYF. Written as DNA, the CDR3 is TGTGCCAGCAGGATAGCGGGGGACGGCAGCACAGATACGCAGTATTTT.

This clonotype was recorded only once. The V and J genes are TRBV10-3 and TRBJ2-7; D uncertain. V was trimmed by 5 bases and J by 5 bases, leaving 16 bases between them. Germline loops: CDR1 ENHRY, CDR2 SYGVKD. The CDR3 totals 14 residues. CDR3 coding DNA: TGTGCCATCAGTCGATCCCTTTTATCCCACGAGCAGTACTTC. Its translation: CAISRSLLSHEQYF.

This clonotype was counted a few times. The chain uses TRBV20-1 and TRBJ1-6, with D possibly TRBD1 on 6 matching bases. The germline CDR1 and CDR2 sequences are DFQATT and SNEGSKA (reference sequence). V lost 6 bases and J 3 bases, leaving 18 bases between the germline ends. The CDR3 contains 16 residues. For the CDR3, the DNA is TGCAGTGCCCATAGACAGGATCAACTCTATAATTCACCCCTCCACTTT. Its translation: CSAHRQDQLYNSPLHF.

This clonotype showed up just once. Compared with germline, one end of the junction differs, possibly owing to a read error. The chain has TRBV20-1 and TRBJ1-2; D perhaps matches TRBD1 (6 bases). CDR1 DFQATT and CDR2 SNEGSKA come from the germline V gene (reference sequence). This CDR3 has 14 amino acids. The chain's CDR3 is CSAREDSLGYSYTF. Written as DNA, the CDR3 is TGCAGTGCTAGAGAGGACAGTCTCGGCTATAGCTACACCTTC.

The rearrangement links TRBV7-3 to TRBJ1-2, with 9 bases aligning to TRBD1. This CDR3 spans 13 amino acids. Germline CDR1 reads SGHTA; CDR2 reads FQGTGA. With V trimmed by 4 bases and J by 7 bases, 4 bases remained unmatched. The CDR3 DNA reads TGTGCCAGCAGCTCACTGGGACAGGGTGGCTACACCTTC. Translation gives CASSSLGQGGYTF.

The chain couples TRBV20-1 to TRBJ2-5; a weak D match, TRBD2 (6 bases). The germline gives CDR1 DFQATT, CDR2 SNEGSKA (reference sequence). V gave up 0 bases and J gave up 4 bases, with 12 bases separating them. CDR3 length: 14 amino acids. CDR3 DNA sequence: TGCAGTGCTAGAGATGGAGGGGCGTTAGAGACCCAGTACTTC. Its translation: CSARDGGALETQYF.

This chain connects TRBV6-2 or TRBV6-3 to TRBJ1-2; tentative D call: TRBD1 (6 bases). The CDR3 has 17 residues. Looked up from germline, CDR1 is MNHEY and CDR2 is SVGEGT. V shed 6 bases and J shed 6 bases, with 26 bases lying between them. The CDR3 region is CASSHQEQGLPGDGYTF. In nucleotides, the CDR3 is TGTGCCAGCAGCCACCAGGAACAGGGCCTACCTGGAGATGGCTACACCTTC.

The chain couples TRBV5-1 to TRBJ2-1; 11 positions agree with TRBD2. CDR1 SGHRS and CDR2 YFSETQ come from the germline V gene. The V gene end was trimmed by 4 bases and the J gene end by 8 bases; junction bases not matched to a gene: 8. The CDR3 spans 15 residues. The CDR3 protein is CASSVGTSGKDEQFF. CDR3 bases: TGCGCCAGCAGCGTCGGGACTAGCGGCAAGGATGAGCAGTTCTTC.

This chain links TRBV7-2 with TRBJ2-3; D perhaps matches TRBD1 (5 bases). CDR3 length: 14 amino acids. CDR1 is SGHTA, CDR2 FQGNSA, per germline. Trimming left V 0 bases short and J 2 bases short, with 6 bases between. The chain's CDR3 is CASSLARVTDTQYF. CDR3 sequence (DNA): TGTGCCAGCAGCTTAGCCAGGGTCACAGATACGCAGTATTTT.

In this sample, this clonotype turned up a few times. Compared with germline, one end of the junction differs, possibly owing to a read error. The V and J genes are TRBV7-9 and TRBJ1-5; TRBD1 agrees at 11 bases. This CDR3 contains 18 residues. Germline V gene lookup returns CDR1 SEHNR and CDR2 FQNEAQ (reference sequence). This CDR3 reads CASSLGQGAYHSNQPQHF. The CDR3 region has the DNA TGTGCCAGCAGTTTAGGACAGGGGGCATACCATAGCAATCAGCCCCAGCATTTT.

CDR3 coding DNA: TGTGCCAGCAGTTTCCCGGGTTTCTACGAGCAGTACTTC. Encoded protein: CASSFPGFYEQYF. The chain combines TRBV28 with TRBJ2-7; D is unresolved. Germline V CDR1 and CDR2: MDHEN, SYDVKM. The CDR3 runs to 13 residues. V lost 3 bases to trimming and J lost 3 bases, with 9 bases between them.

This chain connects TRBV5-1 to TRBJ2-7, with a possible D match to TRBD1 (7 bases). With 8 bases removed from V and 3 bases from J, the gap between germline ends came to 12 bases. The V gene's germline CDR1 is SGHRS and CDR2 YFSETQ. The CDR3 has 12 amino acids. CDR3 bases: TGCGCCAGGCGGGACAGCGACTACGAGCAGTACTTC. It encodes CARRDSDYEQYF.

The table lists this clonotype with many counts. The chain links TRBV10-2 to TRBJ2-7; D gene ambiguous. This CDR3 region has 14 residues. The germline V gene encodes CDR1 WSHSY and CDR2 SAAADI. V lost 0 bases, J lost 2 bases, and 8 bases lay in between. This CDR3 reads CASSESGITYEQYF. For the CDR3, the DNA is TGCGCCAGCAGTGAGTCGGGTATAACCTACGAGCAGTACTTC.

Many counts were recorded for this clonotype. V is TRBV5-1 and J is TRBJ2-7; weak D call: TRBD1 (5 bases). Germline V gene data show CDR1 as SGHRS and CDR2 as YFSETQ. The CDR3 runs 12 residues. With 2 bases removed from V and 3 bases from J, the gap between germline ends came to 6 bases. This CDR3 reads CASSFQGYEQYF. The CDR3 region has the DNA TGCGCCAGCAGCTTCCAGGGCTACGAGCAGTACTTC. Full variable domain (remainder filled in from reference TRBV5-1 and TRBJ2-7): KAGVTQTPRYLIKTRGQQVTLSCSPISGHRSVSWYQQTPGQGLQFLFEYFSETQRNKGNFPGRFSGRQFSNSRSEMNVSTLELGDSALYLCASSFQGYEQYFGPGTRLTVT.

V is TRBV9 and J is TRBJ2-5, with D perhaps matching TRBD1 (5 bases). The germline V gene has CDR1 SGDLS and CDR2 YYNGEE. With 0 bases removed from V and 11 bases from J, the gap between germline ends came to 14 bases. This CDR3 is 13 amino acids long. The chain's CDR3 is CASSVGREDGQYF. CDR3 nucleotide sequence: TGTGCCAGCAGCGTAGGCAGGGAAGATGGGCAGTACTTC.

The chain recombines TRBV7-3 with TRBJ2-1; a weak D match, TRBD2 (5 bases). This CDR3 contains 14 residues. In germline, CDR1 is SGHTA, CDR2 FQGTGA. Trimming cost V 5 bases and J 6 bases, with 14 bases left between them. The DNA for the CDR3 is TGTGCCAGCAGCCCCCCCGGACTCGGCAATGAGCAGTTCTTC. This sequence encodes CASSPPGLGNEQFF.

The gene calls are TRBV12-3 or TRBV12-4 and TRBJ2-1, with 8 bases matching TRBD2. V was clipped by 5 bases and J by 3 bases; unmatched bases: 6. The CDR3 covers 15 residues. The CDR3 reads CASSLAGGHYNEQFF. CDR3 DNA sequence: TGTGCCAGCAGTCTTGCGGGGGGCCACTACAATGAGCAGTTCTTC.

This clonotype has a single count. The rearrangement joins TRBV25-1 to TRBJ1-2; D possibly corresponds to TRBD1 (6 bases). This CDR3 has 14 amino acids. Trimming left V 7 bases short and J 6 bases short, with 18 bases between. The germline V gene has CDR1 MGHDK and CDR2 SYGVNS. The CDR3 region has the DNA TGTGCCAGCAAAGCATCACAGGGTTTTGATGGCTACACCTTC. Its translation: CASKASQGFDGYTF.

V gene TRBV7-2 combines with J gene TRBJ2-7; 7 positions agree with TRBD2. Germline lookup yields CDR1 SGHTA and CDR2 FQGNSA. Trimming at V came to 1 base and at J to 7 bases, leaving 13 bases not matched to a gene. The CDR3 is 16 amino acids. The CDR3: CASSLVGGGNYNEQYF. The CDR3 DNA reads TGTGCCAGCAGCTTAGTCGGGGGAGGGAACTACAATGAGCAGTACTTC.

This rearrangement joins TRBV5-1 to TRBJ2-5; perhaps TRBD2 as D (5 bases). V gave up 0 bases and J gave up 2 bases, with 17 bases separating them. This CDR3 contains 17 residues. Germline values: CDR1 SGHRS, CDR2 YFSETQ. The CDR3 reads CASSLVLKLVTQETQYF. Written as DNA, the CDR3 is TGCGCCAGCAGCTTGGTCCTCAAACTAGTTACTCAAGAGACCCAGTACTTC.

In this sample, this clonotype turned up many times. The gene calls are TRBV7-6 and TRBJ2-5, with D unresolved. The assigned J gene may be wrong: the sequence end matches TRBJ2-7 better. Germline values: CDR1 SGHVS, CDR2 FNYEAQ. The CDR3 is made up of 15 amino acids. CDR3 DNA: TGTGCCAGCAGCTTAGATCCTTCAATTAGGTCCGAGCAGTACTTC. Its translation: CASSLDPSIRSEQYF.